The clone carrying this T cell receptor beta chain occurred a few times. Antigen unknown. The CDR3 covers 15 residues. Germline CDR1 is MNHEY and CDR2 is SMNVEV (reference sequence). Germline trimming cut 5 bases from V and 6 bases from J; bases unmatched to any gene: 10. The record originates from a study of blood T cells in healthy people across ages. General study findings and limits: Diversity of TCR beta per million T cells declined in a roughly linear way with age.

A J-beta primer mix and a sample-barcoded 5' primer were used in a second PCR of about 7 to 12 cycles. TCRdb redid the calling of the 5' RACE reads with MiXCR, one entry per CDR3 protein. This table holds 1.5 million to 2 million distinct CDR3 sequences, approximately 32% found once. Every sample yielded at least 7 million isolated PBMCs. This sequence joins TRBV27 and TRBJ2-1; 7 bases match TRBD2. The sequenced sample was blood. The TCR was taken from a woman aged 25 to 39 in good health. Written as DNA, the CDR3 is TGTGCCAGCAGTAAGCGGGGTCGGTCGGTCAATGAGCAGTTCTTC. Translating gives CASSKRGRSVNEQFF.